This T cell receptor beta chain is from a study of cutaneous CD30+ T cell lymphoproliferative disorder and hepatitis E (dated by TCRdb to the late 2010s). Libraries were prepared through the immunoSEQ multiplex PCR assay. TCRdb retrieved this table from immuneACCESS and kept in-frame rearrangements only. Not all clones are present; in checked studies, unresolved V genes account for under half, and no reason is known for the remainder. The sample table contains 7,000 to 9,000 clones; only one count was recorded for approximately 69% of them. The leading ten clones occupy about 1.2% of the sample. Deletion took 6 bases off V and 4 bases off J, with a span of 16 bases between the germline ends. There are 15 amino acids in the CDR3, from cysteine to phenylalanine inclusive. The read is trimmed to its CDR3 DNA, 45 bases read in frame from base 1. From a lookup of the germline V gene (reference sequence), CDR1 and CDR2 are LNHDA and SQIVND.

A note on this clone: This clone's antigen is unknown. No per-base quality is available; no much larger clone lies one base away.

Material: blood. The sequence derives from a human donor with a cutaneous T cell lymphoproliferative disorder associated with hepatitis E virus. The chain employs TRBV19 and TRBJ1-5; matching of 5 bases hints at TRBD1 as the D gene. The CDR3 amino acid sequence is: CASSSGGGSNQPQHF. The DNA sequence reads TGTGCCAGTAGCTCCGGCGGGGGGAGTAATCAGCCCCAGCATTTT.